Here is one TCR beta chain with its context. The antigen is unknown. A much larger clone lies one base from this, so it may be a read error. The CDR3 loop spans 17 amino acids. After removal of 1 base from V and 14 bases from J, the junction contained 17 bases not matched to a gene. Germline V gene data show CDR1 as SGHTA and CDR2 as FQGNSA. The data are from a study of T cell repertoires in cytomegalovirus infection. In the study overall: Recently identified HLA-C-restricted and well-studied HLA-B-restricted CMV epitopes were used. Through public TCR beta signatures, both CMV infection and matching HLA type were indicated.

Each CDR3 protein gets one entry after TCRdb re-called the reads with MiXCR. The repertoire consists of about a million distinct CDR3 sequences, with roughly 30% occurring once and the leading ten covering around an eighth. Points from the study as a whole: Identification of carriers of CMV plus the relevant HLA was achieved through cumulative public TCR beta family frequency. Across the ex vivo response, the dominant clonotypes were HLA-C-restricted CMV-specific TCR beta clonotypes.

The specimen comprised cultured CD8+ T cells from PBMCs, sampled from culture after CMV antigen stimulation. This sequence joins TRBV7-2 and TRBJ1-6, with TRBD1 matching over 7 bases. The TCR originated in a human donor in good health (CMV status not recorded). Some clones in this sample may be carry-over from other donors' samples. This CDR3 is CASSLVNGTVPLWALHF. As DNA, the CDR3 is TGTGCCAGCAGCTTAGTGAACGGGACAGTCCCCCTATGGGCCCTCCACTTT.